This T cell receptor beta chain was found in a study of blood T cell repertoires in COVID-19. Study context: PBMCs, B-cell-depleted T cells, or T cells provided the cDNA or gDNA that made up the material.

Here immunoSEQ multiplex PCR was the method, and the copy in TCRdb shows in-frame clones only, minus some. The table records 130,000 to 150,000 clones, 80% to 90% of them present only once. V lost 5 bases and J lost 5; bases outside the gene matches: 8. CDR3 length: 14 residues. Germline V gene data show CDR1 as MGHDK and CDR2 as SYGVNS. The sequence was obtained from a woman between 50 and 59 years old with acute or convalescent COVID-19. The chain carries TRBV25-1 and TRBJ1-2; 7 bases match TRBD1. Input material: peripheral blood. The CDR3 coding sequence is TGTGCCAGCAGTTTCCAGGACAGGCGGTATGGCTACACCTTC. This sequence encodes CASSFQDRRYGYTF.